This T cell receptor beta chain stems from a study of radiation and T cells in renal cell carcinoma. A single count supports this clone. The time point here: blood 4 weeks post-SBRT, at nephrectomy. As for treatment: 15 Gy SBRT to primary tumor, nephrectomy 4 weeks later. Nephrectomy followed 15 Gy stereotactic body radiation by 4 weeks. Serial blood draws occurred at baseline and 2 and 4 weeks post-SBRT. The tumor was a clear cell renal cell carcinoma. Sequencing used immunoSEQ multiplex PCR; TCRdb keeps in-frame clones, though not all of them. The sample carries 130,000 to 150,000 clones, 80% to 90% recorded once. This clonotype was sampled from a woman aged 45-59 years with renal cell carcinoma. The sequencing used blood, collected from a patient whose treatment included radiotherapy and nephrectomy.

This chain's CDR3 is CAISESPDRLRAGYTF. In DNA form, the CDR3 reads TGTGCCATCAGTGAGTCTCCGGACCGCCTGAGGGCCGGCTACACCTTC. This sequence joins TRBV10-3 and TRBJ1-2; D is unresolved. This CDR3 has 16 residues. Germline V gene sequence: CDR1 ENHRY, CDR2 SYGVKD. The V gene lost 0 bases and the J gene lost 8 bases, with 19 bases spanning the gap.